The clone carrying this T cell receptor (beta chain) was observed a few times. Its cognate antigen is unknown. This entry is derived from a study of cytomegalovirus exposure and HLA in healthy donors. Study-level background: Per a later analysis, the approximately 600 first-cohort and 120 or so validation repertoires shared one platform. Study findings and constraints: Reports indicated that the classifier achieved high specificity and sensitivity in diagnosing cytomegalovirus status. The study labeled 150 or so TCR beta chains cytomegalovirus-associated.

The CDR3 covers 17 residues. V was cut by 4 bases and J by 6 bases, with 25 bases left in between. In germline, CDR1 is SGHDT, CDR2 YYEEEE. Assay used: immunoSEQ multiplex PCR; TCRdb lists only in-frame clones, some missing. Here the sample spans some 200,000 clones, approximately 83% being singletons. Sequenced sample: PBMCs. This TCR derives from a woman aged 18-35 years in good health and CMV-seropositive. The V call is TRBV5-6, the J call TRBJ1-2, with D tentatively TRBD1 (5 bases). The DNA for the CDR3 is TGTGCCAGCAGCACCTCACTCTTCCGGGGGACCGAGAATGGCTACACCTTC. Protein: CASSTSLFRGTENGYTF. Based on the CDR3 plus reference TRBV5-6 and TRBJ1-2, the full variable domain is DAGVTQSPTHLIKTRGQQVTLRCSPKSGHDTVSWYQQALGQGPQFIFQYYEEEERQRGNFPDRFSGHQFPNYSSELNVNALLLGDSALYLCASSTSLFRGTENGYTFGSGTRLTVV.